This T cell receptor beta chain was captured in a study of T cell changes during pregnancy in multiple sclerosis. This clone was counted between two and nine times. Libraries were prepared by immunoSEQ multiplex PCR; TCRdb keeps only in-frame clonotypes and omits some of them. The sample consists of around 15,000 clones, 80% to 95% of them appearing once. The CDR3 loop spans 12 amino acids. The germline V gene has CDR1 SGHTA and CDR2 FQGTGA. J was trimmed by 7 bases and V by 5 bases; bases with no gene match: 3. This sample comprised peripheral blood, obtained in the second trimester of pregnancy. This chain joins TRBV7-3 and TRBJ1-1, with 8 positions matching TRBD1. The sequence came from a female donor in good health, enrolled as a control in a pregnancy study. CDR3 nucleotide sequence: TGTGCCAGCAGCCCTACAGGGGGTGAAGCTTTCTTT. Protein product: CASSPTGGEAFF.